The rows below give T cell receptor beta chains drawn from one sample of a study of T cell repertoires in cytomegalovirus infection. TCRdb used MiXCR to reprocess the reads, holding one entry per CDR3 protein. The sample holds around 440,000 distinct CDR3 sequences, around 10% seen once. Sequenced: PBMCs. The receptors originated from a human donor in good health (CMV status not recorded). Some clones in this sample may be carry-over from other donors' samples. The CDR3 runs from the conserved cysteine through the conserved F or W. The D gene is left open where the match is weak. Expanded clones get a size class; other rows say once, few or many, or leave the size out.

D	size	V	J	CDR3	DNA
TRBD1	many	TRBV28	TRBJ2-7	CASSYASRGGTGYEQYF	TGTGCCAGCAGTTACGCTTCCCGAGGGGGCACGGGCTACGAGCAGTACTTC
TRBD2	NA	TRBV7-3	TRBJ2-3	CASSLTAGEADTQYF	TGTGCCAGCAGCTTAACAGCGGGAGAGGCAGATACGCAGTATTTT
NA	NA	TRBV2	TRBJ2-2	CASSVSGAATGELFF	TGTGCCAGCAGTGTATCTGGGGCGGCAACCGGGGAGCTGTTTTTT
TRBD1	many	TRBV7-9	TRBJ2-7	CASSSDRGPYEQYF	TGTGCCAGCAGCTCAGACAGGGGACCCTACGAGCAGTACTTC
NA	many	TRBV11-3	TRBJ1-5	CASSFDHNQPQHF	TGTGCCAGCAGCTTTGACCACAATCAGCCCCAGCATTTT
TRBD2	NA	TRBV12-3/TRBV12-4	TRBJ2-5	CASSDTGGSQETQYF	TGTGCCAGCAGTGATACGGGGGGGAGCCAAGAGACCCAGTACTTC
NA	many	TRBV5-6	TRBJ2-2	CASSLRYTGELFF	TGTGCCAGCAGCTTGCGGTACACCGGGGAGCTGTTTTTT
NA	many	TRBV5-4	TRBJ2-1	CASSLVGGPLNEQFF	TGTGCCAGCAGCTTGGTTGGCGGTCCCCTTAATGAGCAGTTCTTC
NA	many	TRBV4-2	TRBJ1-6	CASSQGRDVDSPLHF	TGTGCCAGCAGCCAAGGGAGGGATGTAGATTCACCCCTCCACTTT
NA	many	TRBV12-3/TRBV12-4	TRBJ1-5	CASSPQGNSNQPQHF	TGTGCCAGCAGCCCACAGGGAAATAGCAATCAGCCCCAGCATTTT